The rows below give T cell receptor beta chains drawn from one sample of a study of beta chain features in type 1 diabetes. The method was immunoSEQ multiplex PCR; TCRdb's version includes in-frame clones alone and lacks a portion of them. The repertoire includes 330,000 or so clones, around 15% of them detected once, and 5.5% to 7.5% sits in the top ten. Input material: central memory CD4+ T cells from blood. The receptors were gathered from a man aged 25-45 years in good health. Each CDR3 is given with its conserved first and last residue. The order of the fields is V gene, J gene, CDR3 protein.

>TRBV10-2|TRBJ2-1
CASSSGNEQFF
>TRBV7-6|TRBJ2-2
CASGGYGTSGNPGELFF
>TRBV9|TRBJ2-1
CASSLMPSGGNYNEQFF
>TRBV7-2|TRBJ1-6
CASSEDRSRLSPLHF
>TRBV7-9|TRBJ1-2
CASSEMGGKDYGYTF
>TRBV5-4|TRBJ1-3
CASSTRTGSRNTIYF
>TRBV29-1|TRBJ1-2
CSVEFNNYGYTF
>TRBV19|TRBJ2-7
CASSQPGQTLYEQYF
>TRBV2|TRBJ2-2
CASSGAGGGPGELFF
>TRBV5-4|TRBJ1-1
CASSQTGIEAFF
>TRBV2|TRBJ1-2
CASSELQTPNYGYTF
>TRBV5-6|TRBJ1-2
CASSLANYGYTF
>TRBV5-1|TRBJ2-5
CASSSTGIQETQYF
>TRBV15|TRBJ1-4
CATSTPQSTNEKLFF
>TRBV9|TRBJ1-6
CASSVGMEPNNSPLHF
>TRBV11-3|TRBJ1-2
CASSFPGASYGYTF
>TRBV6-5|TRBJ2-4
CASSYSRENIQYF
>TRBV4-3|TRBJ2-1
CASSQEYSSVREQFF
>TRBV21-1|TRBJ2-1
CATPAWEWYEQFF
>TRBV9|TRBJ1-4
CASSVGGTGKEKLFF
>TRBV5-6|TRBJ1-1
CASSLDTQKVTFF
>TRBV6-5|TRBJ2-2
CASRRSGSIGELFF
>TRBV27|TRBJ2-1
CASSRDPITNEQFF
>TRBV6-6|TRBJ2-1
CASREYNEQFF
>TRBV5-4|TRBJ2-2
CASSPPNRQANTGELFF
>TRBV7-9|TRBJ2-5
CASSLVAGGHQETQYF
>TRBV27|TRBJ2-1
CASSLSGPRYNEQFF
>TRBV6-5|TRBJ1-1
CASSYSLEGGPGEAFF
>TRBV29-1|TRBJ1-4
CSVATGATNEKLFF
>TRBV6-5|TRBJ1-5
CASGKVAGQPQHF
>TRBV7-2|TRBJ1-1
CASRKFMNTEAFF
>TRBV4-3|TRBJ2-5
CASSQGTANNQETQYF